What follows is one T cell receptor (beta chain) and its context. The antigen remains undetermined. This CDR3 contains 15 residues. Germline lookup yields CDR1 SGHRS and CDR2 YFSETQ. V shed 7 bases, J shed 5 bases, and the junction held 13 bases outside the gene matches. The assay was immunoSEQ multiplex PCR, and TCRdb's table has in-frame clones only and misses some. The repertoire includes approximately 20,000 clones, around 77% of them detected once, and 16% sits in the top ten. The entry originates in a study of OX40 agonist ivuxolimab in advanced cancers. Study-level information: Males comprised 70% to 85% of the group, whose mean age was about 62 years (range roughly 20 to 85).

Notes on the study in general: The study did not work out the antigen specificity of the expanded peripheral T cells.

Here the sequenced sample was CD4+ or CD8+ T cells sorted from blood, taken in a trial of the OX40 agonist ivuxolimab. The source is an adult with an advanced solid tumor such as melanoma, head and neck, liver or kidney cancer. This chain uses TRBV5-1 with TRBJ1-2; 8 bases map to TRBD1. CDR3 amino acids: CASGSGSGGDYGYTF. The CDR3 bases are TGCGCCAGCGGATCCGGTTCAGGGGGCGATTATGGCTACACCTTC.